This T cell receptor beta chain was sequenced for a study of blood T cell repertoires in COVID-19. The overall study: Nucleic acid was either cDNA or gDNA, and it came from T cells, B-cell-depleted T cells, or PBMCs.

Per the original methods: Estimation of nucleated cell counts was performed using reference gene primer amplification. Profiled with immunoSEQ multiplex PCR; TCRdb holds only in-frame clones, not every one. V, J and clone size derive from that table, while D and trimming were established from the DNA sequence. The table has around 60,000 clones, nearly 90% seen once. The sample taken for sequencing was peripheral blood. The source of this sequence is a man aged 50-59 years with active COVID-19.

The CDR3 is CASSPPGTDTQYF. In nucleotides, the CDR3 is TGTGCCAGCTCACCACCCGGCACAGATACGCAGTATTTT. The V call is TRBV18, the J call TRBJ2-3; no firm D call. From germline, CDR1 is KGHSH and CDR2 LQKENI. Between the trimmed V and J ends, which lost 0 bases and 1 base, there was a span of 2 bases. This CDR3 has 13 residues.